These T cell receptor beta chains were read from a single sample in a study of cytomegalovirus exposure and HLA in healthy donors. The assay was immunoSEQ multiplex PCR, and TCRdb's table has in-frame clones only and misses some. The profile shows about 120,000 clones, over 70% of them singletons. What was sequenced was PBMCs. The receptors were sampled from a woman between 18 and 29 years old in good health and CMV-seronegative. Both conserved end residues are part of each CDR3. A D gene is named only where the DNA matches it firmly. Clone size is shown for a subset of rows, as once, few, many or a class of expanded clone.

abundance: NA
v_gene: TRBV5-1
d_gene: TRBD2
j_gene: TRBJ2-1
CDR3nt: TGCGCCAGCAGCTTGGACGCGGGAGGCCACTCCTACAATGAGCAGTTCTTC
CDR3aa: CASSLDAGGHSYNEQFF

abundance: NA
v_gene: TRBV27
d_gene: TRBD1
j_gene: TRBJ2-7
CDR3nt: TGTGCCAGCAGCTGGGGACAGGGGGCGGACGAGCAGTACTTC
CDR3aa: CASSWGQGADEQYF

abundance: NA
v_gene: TRBV5-6
d_gene: NA
j_gene: TRBJ1-5
CDR3nt: TGTGCCAGCAGCTTTTTCGGGCAGCCCCAGCATTTT
CDR3aa: CASSFFGQPQHF

abundance: few
v_gene: TRBV18
d_gene: TRBD2
j_gene: TRBJ2-5
CDR3nt: TGTGCCAGCTCACCGTCGACTAGCGCCCAAGAGACCCAGTACTTC
CDR3aa: CASSPSTSAQETQYF

abundance: NA
v_gene: TRBV4-1
d_gene: TRBD2
j_gene: TRBJ2-5
CDR3nt: TGCGCCAGCAGCCAAGACGTCCTTGGACTAGCGGGAGTACGAGAGACCCAGTACTTC
CDR3aa: CASSQDVLGLAGVRETQYF

abundance: NA
v_gene: TRBV2
d_gene: NA
j_gene: TRBJ1-2
CDR3nt: TGTGCCAGCAGTGTTCAAGGGGCGGGAGGCTACACCTTC
CDR3aa: CASSVQGAGGYTF

abundance: once
v_gene: TRBV27
d_gene: NA
j_gene: TRBJ2-7
CDR3nt: TGTGCCAGCAGTTTAAGTGAGGAGGCAAAGACCTACGAGCAGTACTTC
CDR3aa: CASSLSEEAKTYEQYF

abundance: few
v_gene: TRBV13
d_gene: TRBD2
j_gene: TRBJ2-4
CDR3nt: TGTGCCAGCAGCGATGGACTAGCGGGGGGTTTTTTAGCCAAAAACATTCAGTACTTC
CDR3aa: CASSDGLAGGFLAKNIQYF

abundance: few
v_gene: TRBV5-1
d_gene: TRBD2
j_gene: TRBJ2-5
CDR3nt: TGCGCCAGCAGCTTGCGCCTAGCGGGAAATCAAGAGACCCAGTACTTC
CDR3aa: CASSLRLAGNQETQYF

abundance: NA
v_gene: TRBV9
d_gene: NA
j_gene: TRBJ2-3
CDR3nt: TGTGCCAGCAGCGTAGGCGCTAGCGAGGGCACAGATACGCAGTATTTT
CDR3aa: CASSVGASEGTDTQYF

abundance: NA
v_gene: TRBV29-1
d_gene: TRBD2
j_gene: TRBJ2-1
CDR3nt: TGCAGCGTTGTAGCGGGCCCTATGAATGAGCAGTTCTTC
CDR3aa: CSVVAGPMNEQFF

abundance: NA
v_gene: TRBV5-1
d_gene: NA
j_gene: TRBJ2-5
CDR3nt: TGCGCCAGCAGCTTGGGGAGGGGGGGGCCTACGGAGACCCAGTACTTC
CDR3aa: CASSLGRGGPTETQYF

abundance: NA
v_gene: TRBV11-3
d_gene: NA
j_gene: TRBJ2-7
CDR3nt: TGTGCCAGCAGCGCAAAGGTCAGGGGCGGCGAGCAGTACTTC
CDR3aa: CASSAKVRGGEQYF

abundance: NA
v_gene: TRBV6-5
d_gene: NA
j_gene: TRBJ2-4
CDR3nt: TGTGCCAGCAGTCCGGCCCTAGCGAACATTCAGTACTTC
CDR3aa: CASSPALANIQYF

abundance: NA
v_gene: TRBV7-9
d_gene: TRBD1
j_gene: TRBJ1-1
CDR3nt: TGTGCCAGCAGCTTAGAGGGGGCTCTGAACACTGAAGCTTTCTTT
CDR3aa: CASSLEGALNTEAFF

abundance: NA
v_gene: TRBV7-9
d_gene: NA
j_gene: TRBJ2-2
CDR3nt: TGTGCCAGCAGCTTATCCCGGACAATCACCGGGGAGCTGTTTTTT
CDR3aa: CASSLSRTITGELFF

abundance: NA
v_gene: TRBV6-5
d_gene: NA
j_gene: TRBJ2-4
CDR3nt: TGTGCCAGCAGTACCGGGAGCCTAGCCAAAAACAGTCAGTACTTC
CDR3aa: CASSTGSLAKNSQYF

abundance: NA
v_gene: TRBV6-1
d_gene: NA
j_gene: TRBJ1-5
CDR3nt: TGTGCCAGCAGTGAAGCGCTTCGAGGCAATCAGCCCCAGCATTTT
CDR3aa: CASSEALRGNQPQHF

abundance: NA
v_gene: TRBV6-5
d_gene: TRBD1
j_gene: TRBJ1-5
CDR3nt: TGTGCCAGCAGTTCTAACAGGGGGTCCTATTATCAGCCCCAGCATTTT
CDR3aa: CASSSNRGSYYQPQHF

abundance: NA
v_gene: TRBV11-2
d_gene: NA
j_gene: TRBJ1-2
CDR3nt: TGTGCCAGCAGCTTATCCCCAAACTATGGCTACACCTTC
CDR3aa: CASSLSPNYGYTF

abundance: few
v_gene: TRBV30
d_gene: NA
j_gene: TRBJ1-1
CDR3nt: TGTGCCTGGAGTGTCCTCCCGAACACTGAAGCTTTCTTT
CDR3aa: CAWSVLPNTEAFF

abundance: NA
v_gene: TRBV27
d_gene: NA
j_gene: TRBJ2-7
CDR3nt: TGTGCCAGCAGTTTACGGGGAGCCCACGAGCAGTACTTC
CDR3aa: CASSLRGAHEQYF

abundance: NA
v_gene: TRBV5-4
d_gene: NA
j_gene: TRBJ2-1
CDR3nt: TGTGCCAGCAGCATGGTTCCCAGATACAATGAGCAGTTCTTC
CDR3aa: CASSMVPRYNEQFF

abundance: NA
v_gene: TRBV5-8
d_gene: TRBD1
j_gene: TRBJ2-2
CDR3nt: TGTGCCAGCAGCCTTGGGACAGTTGCGAACACCGGGGAGCTGTTTTTT
CDR3aa: CASSLGTVANTGELFF

abundance: NA
v_gene: TRBV4-2
d_gene: NA
j_gene: TRBJ1-2
CDR3nt: TGTGCCAGCAGCCAAGACAGATTATCCTATGGCTACACCTTC
CDR3aa: CASSQDRLSYGYTF

abundance: NA
v_gene: TRBV5-1
d_gene: TRBD1
j_gene: TRBJ2-7
CDR3nt: TGCGCCAGCAGCTCCGGGACAGCCTCCTACGAGCAGTACTTC
CDR3aa: CASSSGTASYEQYF

abundance: NA
v_gene: TRBV2
d_gene: NA
j_gene: TRBJ2-5
CDR3nt: TGTGCCAGCAGAGGACACGAGAGAGAGACCCAGTACTTC
CDR3aa: CASRGHERETQYF

abundance: NA
v_gene: TRBV10-1
d_gene: NA
j_gene: TRBJ1-1
CDR3nt: TGCGCCAGCAGTGAGTCACGGGTGGTCACTGAAGCTTTCTTT
CDR3aa: CASSESRVVTEAFF

abundance: NA
v_gene: TRBV4-2
d_gene: NA
j_gene: TRBJ1-2
CDR3nt: TGTGCCAGCAGCCAAGAAAAGGGGCCGGTCTATGGCTACACCTTC
CDR3aa: CASSQEKGPVYGYTF

abundance: NA
v_gene: TRBV20-1
d_gene: NA
j_gene: TRBJ1-2
CDR3nt: TGCAGTGCTAGAGACGGGAGAGGCTACACCTTC
CDR3aa: CSARDGRGYTF

abundance: NA
v_gene: TRBV19
d_gene: NA
j_gene: TRBJ1-5
CDR3nt: TGTGCCACATCTTCGCAGACCGGGAATCAGCCCCAGCATTTT
CDR3aa: CATSSQTGNQPQHF

abundance: NA
v_gene: TRBV9
d_gene: NA
j_gene: TRBJ2-3
CDR3nt: TGTGCCAGCAGCGTTGAATACCGAGGGGACTTGAGAGATACGCAGTATTTT
CDR3aa: CASSVEYRGDLRDTQYF

abundance: once
v_gene: TRBV6-5
d_gene: TRBD2
j_gene: TRBJ2-7
CDR3nt: TGTGCCACTGGGGGGGGAATCACAGGTTCCTACGAGCAGTACTTC
CDR3aa: CATGGGITGSYEQYF

abundance: NA
v_gene: TRBV18
d_gene: TRBD1
j_gene: TRBJ2-7
CDR3nt: TGTGCCAGCTCACCACCATTGACAGGGGACGAGCAGTACTTC
CDR3aa: CASSPPLTGDEQYF

abundance: NA
v_gene: TRBV5-1
d_gene: NA
j_gene: TRBJ2-3
CDR3nt: TGCGCCAGCAGCTTTGGGCTCCCCACAGATACGCAGTATTTT
CDR3aa: CASSFGLPTDTQYF

abundance: few
v_gene: TRBV7-9
d_gene: NA
j_gene: TRBJ1-2
CDR3nt: TGTGCCAGCAGCTTAGAACCCAACAGGGCGAGCAATGGCTACACCTTC
CDR3aa: CASSLEPNRASNGYTF

abundance: NA
v_gene: TRBV5-4
d_gene: NA
j_gene: TRBJ1-4
CDR3nt: TGTGCCAGCAGCTTTTATAGGGGCGAAGGTGAAAAACTGTTTTTT
CDR3aa: CASSFYRGEGEKLFF

abundance: NA
v_gene: TRBV20-1
d_gene: NA
j_gene: TRBJ2-7
CDR3nt: TGCAGTGCAGAGACTCTCTACGAGCAGTACTTC
CDR3aa: CSAETLYEQYF

abundance: NA
v_gene: TRBV15
d_gene: TRBD1
j_gene: TRBJ1-2
CDR3nt: TGTGCCACCAGCAGGGACAGGGTCTATGGCTACACCTTC
CDR3aa: CATSRDRVYGYTF

abundance: NA
v_gene: TRBV6-5
d_gene: TRBD1
j_gene: TRBJ1-1
CDR3nt: TGTGCCAGCAGTTTGATACAGGGGAAGAACACTGAAGCTTTCTTT
CDR3aa: CASSLIQGKNTEAFF

abundance: NA
v_gene: TRBV28
d_gene: TRBD2
j_gene: TRBJ2-7
CDR3nt: TGTGCCAGCAGTCCGACCCCCGTGACTAGCGGGTACGAGCAGTACTTC
CDR3aa: CASSPTPVTSGYEQYF

abundance: once
v_gene: TRBV10-2
d_gene: NA
j_gene: TRBJ1-4
CDR3nt: TGCGCCAGCACCCGGGGGTCTAATGAAAAACTGTTTTTT
CDR3aa: CASTRGSNEKLFF